The next 16 T cell receptor beta chains were all read from a single sample in a study of PD-L1 blockade in urothelial cancer. Time point denoted: pretreatment peripheral blood. Data came from immunoSEQ multiplex PCR; TCRdb stores just in-frame clones and leaves some out. The top ten clones hold under 2% of a sample with around 100,000 clones, nearly 90% of them seen once. The sample was PBMCs, taken around atezolizumab (anti-PD-L1) treatment. The receptors shown here come from a man between 60 and 75 years old with urothelial cancer.

V is TRBV7-2 and J is TRBJ2-1, with 11 bases fitting TRBD2. The CDR3 consists of 13 residues. After removal of 7 bases from V and 10 bases from J, the junction contained 6 bases not matched to a gene. The germline gives CDR1 SGHTA, CDR2 FQGNSA. CDR3 DNA sequence: TGTGCCAGCAACAATCTAGCGGGAGGCGAGCAGTTCTTC. Its translation is CASNNLAGGEQFF.

The chain uses TRBV18 and TRBJ2-2; 7 bases are shared with TRBD1. The CDR3 extends over 15 amino acids. CDR1 and CDR2 (germline): KGHSH, LQKENI. After removal of 3 bases from V and 11 bases from J, the junction contained 12 bases not matched to a gene. CDR3 bases: TGTGCCAGCTCACCTCCCCGACAGGGACCTATAGAGCTGTTTTTT. The encoded protein is CASSPPRQGPIELFF.

V and J are TRBV2 and TRBJ2-5, with TRBD1 matching over 8 bases. The CDR3 sequence is 15 residues long. The J segment lost 2 bases and the V segment lost 5 bases, leaving 7 bases of the junction unmatched. The germline V gene encodes CDR1 SNHLY and CDR2 FYNNEI. The CDR3 DNA is TGTGCCAGCAGTTACGACAGGGGTGGGCAAGAGACCCAGTACTTC. It is translated as CASSYDRGGQETQYF.

This rearrangement joins TRBV4-3 to TRBJ2-2, with TRBD2 as a possible D gene (5 bases). Trimming cost V 0 bases and J 5 bases, with 7 bases left between them. This CDR3 is 14 amino acids long. Germline lookup yields CDR1 LGHNA and CDR2 YSLEER. The DNA for the CDR3 is TGCGCCAGCAGCCAAGAGTCGGGAACCGGGGAGCTGTTTTTT. Translating it yields CASSQESGTGELFF.

V and J are TRBV5-6 and TRBJ1-1, with TRBD1 identical over 8 bases. Germline lookup yields CDR1 SGHDT and CDR2 YYEEEE. The CDR3 loop spans 14 amino acids. V dropped 1 base and J dropped 4; count of bases not matched to a gene: 3. The CDR3 DNA sequence: TGTGCCAGCAGCTTGCCACAGGGGGGCACTGAAGCTTTCTTT. It yields the protein CASSLPQGGTEAFF.

The chain links TRBV5-6 to TRBJ2-7; 9 bases agree with TRBD2. The germline gives CDR1 SGHDT, CDR2 YYEEEE. The V segment lost 6 bases and the J segment 0 bases; nucleotides outside the gene matches: 13. There are 17 residues in the CDR3. CDR3 sequence reads: CASTRYLSGSNSYEQYF. Written as DNA, the CDR3 is TGTGCCAGCACCCGCTATCTTAGCGGGAGTAACTCCTACGAGCAGTACTTC.

The chain employs TRBV29-1 and TRBJ2-7; the D is unclear. Germline V gene sequence: CDR1 SQVTM, CDR2 ANQGSEA. Trimming left V 1 base short and J 0 bases short, with 10 bases between. CDR3 length: 14 residues. DNA for the CDR3: TGCAGCGTTGAAGGCGCGGATAACTCCTACGAGCAGTACTTC. This gives the protein CSVEGADNSYEQYF.

V gene TRBV7-2 combines with J gene TRBJ1-1, with D hard to call. Germline CDR1 is SGHTA and CDR2 is FQGNSA. The CDR3 length is 15 residues. Between the trimmed V and J ends, which lost 1 base and 4 bases, there was a span of 13 bases. CDR3 protein: CASSLGDWRVTEAFF. The CDR3 DNA reads TGTGCCAGCAGCTTAGGTGATTGGAGAGTCACTGAAGCTTTCTTT.

CDR3 loop: CASRRSGTNEKLFF. CDR3 DNA: TGTGCCAGCAGGCGTTCCGGTACTAATGAAAAACTGTTTTTT. This rearrangement joins TRBV25-1 to TRBJ1-4; no clear D gene. The CDR3 totals 14 residues. V was trimmed by 6 bases and J by 2 bases, leaving 10 bases between them. The germline gives CDR1 MGHDK, CDR2 SYGVNS.

The J gene is TRBJ2-2, the V gene TRBV13; the D gene is possibly TRBD2 (5 bases). The CDR3 covers 15 residues. Germline CDR1 reads PRHDT; CDR2 reads FYEKMQ (reference sequence). V gave up 8 bases and J gave up 6 bases, with 19 bases separating them. CDR3 sequence: CASETSWRGPGELFF. CDR3 coding DNA: TGTGCCAGCGAAACTTCGTGGAGAGGGCCCGGGGAGCTGTTTTTT.

The chain uses TRBV7-2 and TRBJ1-3, with TRBD1 matching 7 bases. Germline-derived CDR1 and CDR2 are SGHTA and FQGNSA. The CDR3 sequence is 15 residues long. Trimming removed 0 bases from V and 4 bases from J; junction bases left unmatched: 3. The CDR3 coding sequence is TGTGCCAGCAGCTTAGCGACAGGGCTCGGAAACACCATATATTTT. Translation gives CASSLATGLGNTIYF.

The chain carries TRBV5-6 and TRBJ2-1, with 11 bases that match TRBD2. The CDR3 is 15 amino acids. CDR1 is SGHDT and CDR2 is YYEEEE in the germline V gene. With 7 bases clipped from V and 7 bases from J, the junction kept 10 bases outside the gene matches. For the CDR3, the DNA is TGTGCCAGCGACACTAGCGGGAGCTTTCTAAATGAGCAGTTCTTC. Translating it yields CASDTSGSFLNEQFF.

The gene calls are TRBV4-1 and TRBJ2-1; tentatively, D is TRBD2 (5 bases). Germline V gives CDR1 MGHRA, CDR2 YSYEKL. The V end lost 2 bases, the J end lost 3 bases, and 17 bases lay between the germline ends. There are 17 residues in the CDR3. CDR3 loop: CASSQRPTIRGYNEQFF. CDR3 nucleotides: TGCGCCAGCAGCCAAAGACCGACTATCCGGGGCTACAATGAGCAGTTCTTC.

The V call is TRBV6-1, the J call TRBJ2-5; a weak D match, TRBD2 (6 bases). Trimming left V 6 bases short and J 0 bases short, with 11 bases between. The length of the CDR3 is 14 residues. Germline lookup yields CDR1 MNHNS and CDR2 SASEGT. The CDR3 loop is CASRRLADQETQYF. The CDR3 nucleotides read TGTGCCAGCAGGAGGTTAGCGGACCAAGAGACCCAGTACTTC.

V is TRBV9 and J is TRBJ2-1; the match to TRBD2 covers 9 bases. J gave up 9 bases and V 0 bases, and 13 bases lay outside the gene matches. This CDR3 has 17 amino acids. The germline CDR1 and CDR2 sequences are SGDLS and YYNGEE. The CDR3 is CASSVAPGGGRASEQFF. As DNA, the CDR3 is TGTGCCAGCAGCGTAGCCCCGGGGGGCGGGAGGGCCAGTGAGCAGTTCTTC.

V and J are TRBV30 and TRBJ2-2, with a weak D call TRBD1 (5 bases). The germline V gene has CDR1 GTSNPN and CDR2 SVGIG (reference sequence). V shed 1 base and J shed 0 bases, with 9 bases lying between them. This CDR3 has 15 amino acids. CDR3: CAWSAGRANTGELFF. In nucleotides, the CDR3 is TGTGCCTGGAGTGCAGGGCGTGCGAACACCGGGGAGCTGTTTTTT.